This T cell receptor beta chain was identified in a study of cytomegalovirus exposure and HLA in healthy donors. Healthy bone marrow donors supplied every sample. CDR3 size: 13 residues. CDR1 and CDR2 from the germline V gene are MNHEY and SVGAGI. V shed 2 bases and J shed 8 bases, with 12 bases lying between them. PCR amplification relied on 60 Vbeta primers (plus 13 Jbeta primers). Clones were read by immunoSEQ multiplex PCR, and TCRdb kept only the in-frame ones, dropping some. Among more than 90,000 clones listed, around three quarters were seen once. Overall study findings and caveats: It was about 150 TCR beta chains that were listed as cytomegalovirus-associated. Clonal expansion, a later analysis showed, was greater in HLA-associated TCR beta chains than in equally common others.

In regard to this clone: The target antigen is unknown.

The gene calls are TRBV6-5 and TRBJ1-2; tentatively, D is TRBD1 (6 bases). Material for sequencing was PBMCs. The sequence was collected from a woman between 18 and 29 years old in good health and CMV-seropositive. The CDR3 is CASSYEGTRGYTF. CDR3 coding DNA: TGTGCCAGCAGTTACGAGGGGACAAGGGGCTACACCTTC.